This T cell receptor beta chain was obtained from a study of T cell responses to AZD1222 COVID-19 vaccine. This CDR3 region has 14 residues. The V end was cut by 0 bases, the J end by 9 bases, with 11 bases between. CDR1 SGHDN and CDR2 FVKESK come from the germline V gene. This table comes from immunoSEQ multiplex PCR, and its TCRdb copy is limited to in-frame clones, with some not included. The table includes about 150,000 clones, about nine tenths detected once. The chain combines TRBV14 with TRBJ2-2; D possibly uses TRBD1 or TRBD2 (5 bases each). This sequence was found in an adult who received the AZD1222 COVID-19 vaccine. Sequenced here: peripheral blood, sampled 28 days after the second AZD1222 dose. CDR3 sequence reads: CASSQDRWDRELFF. CDR3 coding DNA: TGTGCCAGCAGCCAAGATCGATGGGACCGGGAGCTGTTTTTT.